This is a list of T cell receptor beta chains from one sample in a study of identifying expanded T cells in peripheral blood. Sequencing used immunoSEQ multiplex PCR; TCRdb keeps in-frame clones, though not all of them. This table has approximately 58,000 clones, roughly 87% appearing once. The sample was blood. The source is a person aged 18 to 70 in good health. Each CDR3 is given with its conserved first and last residue. The order of the fields is J gene, D gene, clone size, V gene, CDR3 DNA, CDR3 protein. A D gene is named only where the DNA matches it firmly. Not all rows give a size; the values are once, few, many and, for expanded clones, a class.

j_call: TRBJ2-3; d_call: .; clone_size: .; v_call: TRBV5-1; cdr3_nt: TGCGCCAGCTTCGATTTCCCGGTCGGCACAGATACGCAGTATTTT; cdr3_aa: CASFDFPVGTDTQYF
j_call: TRBJ2-1; d_call: TRBD2; clone_size: .; v_call: TRBV2; cdr3_nt: TGTGCCAGCAGGGCACTAGCGGGGGGCCCCTACAATGAGCAGTTCTTC; cdr3_aa: CASRALAGGPYNEQFF
j_call: TRBJ2-5; d_call: .; clone_size: .; v_call: TRBV4-2; cdr3_nt: TGTGCCAGCAGCCCAGCGGGACAGGAGACCCAGTACTTC; cdr3_aa: CASSPAGQETQYF
j_call: TRBJ1-4; d_call: TRBD1; clone_size: .; v_call: TRBV28; cdr3_nt: TGTGCCAGCAGACCCGGGGACAGGGGGCTGCAGAAACTGTTTTTT; cdr3_aa: CASRPGDRGLQKLFF
j_call: TRBJ1-6; d_call: .; clone_size: .; v_call: TRBV23-1; cdr3_nt: TGCGCCAGCAGCCAAGGGACGATCCCCGCTAATTCACCCCTCCACTTT; cdr3_aa: CASSQGTIPANSPLHF
j_call: TRBJ1-5; d_call: .; clone_size: once; v_call: TRBV2; cdr3_nt: TGTGCCAGCAGTGAAATGGAAAACCAGCCCCAGCATTTT; cdr3_aa: CASSEMENQPQHF
j_call: TRBJ2-7; d_call: .; clone_size: medium-sized; v_call: TRBV29-1; cdr3_nt: TGCAGCGTTGAAGATCGCCCGGACAGCGGCTACGAGCAGTACTTC; cdr3_aa: CSVEDRPDSGYEQYF
j_call: TRBJ2-1; d_call: TRBD2; clone_size: once; v_call: TRBV18; cdr3_nt: TGTGCCAGCTCACCGGGGACTAGTATGAACAATGAGCAGTTCTTC; cdr3_aa: CASSPGTSMNNEQFF
j_call: TRBJ2-7; d_call: TRBD1; clone_size: once; v_call: TRBV10-3; cdr3_nt: TGTGCCATCAGACCGGGACAGGGGCTCTACGAGCAGTACTTC; cdr3_aa: CAIRPGQGLYEQYF
j_call: TRBJ1-2; d_call: .; clone_size: .; v_call: TRBV5-6; cdr3_nt: TGTGCCAGCAGCCTTGGGACACTCGTTAACTATGGCTACACCTTC; cdr3_aa: CASSLGTLVNYGYTF
j_call: TRBJ1-1; d_call: TRBD1; clone_size: .; v_call: TRBV6-6; cdr3_nt: TGTGCCAGCAGTTCAGGACAGGGGCGTAACACTGAAGCTTTCTTT; cdr3_aa: CASSSGQGRNTEAFF
j_call: TRBJ2-7; d_call: .; clone_size: .; v_call: TRBV7-6; cdr3_nt: TGTGCCAGCAGCTTATATAGGCAGGGCAGCTCCTACGAGCAGTACTTC; cdr3_aa: CASSLYRQGSSYEQYF
j_call: TRBJ2-1; d_call: .; clone_size: .; v_call: TRBV28; cdr3_nt: TGTGCCAGCAGTTTATTAGGCGGACTACCTTACAATGAGCAGTTCTTC; cdr3_aa: CASSLLGGLPYNEQFF
j_call: TRBJ2-7; d_call: .; clone_size: .; v_call: TRBV2; cdr3_nt: TGTGCCAGCAGTACCACGATCTACGAGCAGTACTTC; cdr3_aa: CASSTTIYEQYF
j_call: TRBJ2-5; d_call: TRBD2; clone_size: .; v_call: TRBV7-8; cdr3_nt: TGTGCCAGCAGCTTAGTCGGACTAGCGGTTCAAGAGACCCAGTACTTC; cdr3_aa: CASSLVGLAVQETQYF
j_call: TRBJ2-7; d_call: TRBD1; clone_size: .; v_call: TRBV10-3; cdr3_nt: TGTGCCAGCAGCATTGCCGGGACAGGAGAATACGAGCAGTACTTC; cdr3_aa: CASSIAGTGEYEQYF
j_call: TRBJ1-2; d_call: .; clone_size: .; v_call: TRBV5-1; cdr3_nt: TGCGCCAGCAGCCCCCTAGGCCGTCCAGGGGTTAACTATGGCTACACCTTC; cdr3_aa: CASSPLGRPGVNYGYTF
j_call: TRBJ2-3; d_call: .; clone_size: .; v_call: TRBV7-2; cdr3_nt: TGTGCCAGCAGCTTCCCCCCAGATACGCAGTATTTT; cdr3_aa: CASSFPPDTQYF
j_call: TRBJ2-1; d_call: TRBD1; clone_size: .; v_call: TRBV6-1; cdr3_nt: TGTGCCAGCAGTGAAGCAGGGGGCCTGGCCCCGCAGTTCTTC; cdr3_aa: CASSEAGGLAPQFF
j_call: TRBJ2-7; d_call: TRBD2; clone_size: .; v_call: TRBV5-1; cdr3_nt: TGCGCCAGCAGCTTGAGCGGGGGGAACTACGAGCAGTACTTC; cdr3_aa: CASSLSGGNYEQYF
j_call: TRBJ1-4; d_call: .; clone_size: once; v_call: TRBV28; cdr3_nt: TGTGCCAGCAGCAGGTGGGGAGGGGGAAATGAAAAACTGTTTTTT; cdr3_aa: CASSRWGGGNEKLFF
j_call: TRBJ2-1; d_call: .; clone_size: .; v_call: TRBV5-5; cdr3_nt: TGTGCCAGCAGCGTGCAAATAAGCTCCTACAATGAGCAGTTCTTC; cdr3_aa: CASSVQISSYNEQFF
j_call: TRBJ1-2; d_call: TRBD1; clone_size: .; v_call: TRBV10-3; cdr3_nt: TGTGCCATCAGTGAGTCATTCGGACAGGGGAACTATGGCTACACCTTC; cdr3_aa: CAISESFGQGNYGYTF
j_call: TRBJ2-7; d_call: TRBD1; clone_size: once; v_call: TRBV9; cdr3_nt: TGTGCCAGCAGCCCCCGGGGGACAGGTGGCCACGAGCAGTACTTC; cdr3_aa: CASSPRGTGGHEQYF
j_call: TRBJ2-1; d_call: .; clone_size: .; v_call: TRBV6-5; cdr3_nt: TGTGCCAGCAGCCAAATGATTAGCGAACGAGAGCAGTTCTTC; cdr3_aa: CASSQMISEREQFF
j_call: TRBJ1-1; d_call: .; clone_size: once; v_call: TRBV10-3; cdr3_nt: TGTGCCATCAGTAACATACAGGGTGACACTGAAGCTTTCTTT; cdr3_aa: CAISNIQGDTEAFF
j_call: TRBJ2-2; d_call: .; clone_size: .; v_call: TRBV5-6; cdr3_nt: TGTGCCAGCAGCTTCCCAGGTACCGGGGAGCTGTTTTTT; cdr3_aa: CASSFPGTGELFF
j_call: TRBJ1-1; d_call: .; clone_size: .; v_call: TRBV29-1; cdr3_nt: TGCAGCGTCCTTGCACAGGCCGGGACTGAAGCTTTCTTT; cdr3_aa: CSVLAQAGTEAFF
j_call: TRBJ2-1; d_call: .; clone_size: few; v_call: TRBV27; cdr3_nt: TGTGCCAGCCGGGACTCCTGGGCCCACAATGAGCAGTTCTTC; cdr3_aa: CASRDSWAHNEQFF
j_call: TRBJ2-5; d_call: .; clone_size: .; v_call: TRBV20-1; cdr3_nt: TGCAGTGCTAGAGTGGGTGAGACCCAGTACTTC; cdr3_aa: CSARVGETQYF
j_call: TRBJ2-1; d_call: TRBD2; clone_size: .; v_call: TRBV4-3; cdr3_nt: TGCGCCTTTATCCGGGGGGGGTCAGTCCATGAGCAGTTCTTC; cdr3_aa: CAFIRGGSVHEQFF
j_call: TRBJ1-2; d_call: .; clone_size: .; v_call: TRBV5-1; cdr3_nt: TGCGCCAGCAGCCCTGACGGATTCAGGGAACCTAACTATGGCTACACCTTC; cdr3_aa: CASSPDGFREPNYGYTF
j_call: TRBJ2-4; d_call: .; clone_size: .; v_call: TRBV5-1; cdr3_nt: TGCGCCAGCAGCTTTCCGGGAGTAGACTTTCAGTACTTC; cdr3_aa: CASSFPGVDFQYF
j_call: TRBJ2-5; d_call: .; clone_size: few; v_call: TRBV25-1; cdr3_nt: TGTGCCAGCAGTGATGCGTTAGGAGAGACCCAGTACTTC; cdr3_aa: CASSDALGETQYF
j_call: TRBJ2-1; d_call: TRBD1; clone_size: .; v_call: TRBV15; cdr3_nt: TGTGCCACCGTGCTGAACCGGGACAGTTCCTACAATGAGCAGTTCTTC; cdr3_aa: CATVLNRDSSYNEQFF
j_call: TRBJ2-7; d_call: .; clone_size: .; v_call: TRBV19; cdr3_nt: TGTGCCAGTAGCAAACTAGAGGGGTTCGACGAGCAGTACTTC; cdr3_aa: CASSKLEGFDEQYF
j_call: TRBJ2-7; d_call: TRBD1; clone_size: .; v_call: TRBV7-8; cdr3_nt: TGTGCCAGCAGCCCCACGGGACAGACCTACGAGCAGTACTTC; cdr3_aa: CASSPTGQTYEQYF
j_call: TRBJ1-6; d_call: .; clone_size: few; v_call: TRBV19; cdr3_nt: TGTGCCAGTACATCCACACAGAATTCACCCCTCCACTTT; cdr3_aa: CASTSTQNSPLHF
j_call: TRBJ2-7; d_call: TRBD1; clone_size: .; v_call: TRBV7-9; cdr3_nt: TGTGCCAGCAGCTCCTGGGACAGGAGCCCCTACGAGCAGTACTTC; cdr3_aa: CASSSWDRSPYEQYF
j_call: TRBJ2-5; d_call: .; clone_size: .; v_call: TRBV11-2; cdr3_nt: TGTGCCAGCAGCTTTACCGAGACCCAGTACTTC; cdr3_aa: CASSFTETQYF
j_call: TRBJ2-1; d_call: .; clone_size: .; v_call: TRBV11-2; cdr3_nt: TGTGCCAGCACCCCCCAGAGCTCCTACAATGAGCAGTTCTTC; cdr3_aa: CASTPQSSYNEQFF
j_call: TRBJ2-7; d_call: TRBD1; clone_size: .; v_call: TRBV9; cdr3_nt: TGTGCCAGCAGCCGGACAGGGTCCTCCTCCTACGAGCAGTACTTC; cdr3_aa: CASSRTGSSSYEQYF
j_call: TRBJ1-5; d_call: .; clone_size: .; v_call: TRBV9; cdr3_nt: TGTGCCAGCAGCGTAGAAGGGGGTGGGCAGCCCCAGCATTTT; cdr3_aa: CASSVEGGGQPQHF
j_call: TRBJ1-1; d_call: .; clone_size: .; v_call: TRBV28; cdr3_nt: TGTGCCAGCAGTTTAGACATTGAAGCTTTCTTT; cdr3_aa: CASSLDIEAFF
j_call: TRBJ1-3; d_call: .; clone_size: .; v_call: TRBV28; cdr3_nt: TGTGCCAGCAGATCTGACCAGGGGAAATCGGGAAACACCATATATTTT; cdr3_aa: CASRSDQGKSGNTIYF
j_call: TRBJ1-4; d_call: .; clone_size: .; v_call: TRBV19; cdr3_nt: TGTGCCAGTTACCCAACCGGCAGGGTGACTAATGAAAAACTGTTTTTT; cdr3_aa: CASYPTGRVTNEKLFF
j_call: TRBJ2-3; d_call: TRBD1; clone_size: .; v_call: TRBV5-1; cdr3_nt: TGCGCCAGCAGCTTGGGGGACAGGGTGGATACGCAGTATTTT; cdr3_aa: CASSLGDRVDTQYF
j_call: TRBJ2-7; d_call: .; clone_size: .; v_call: TRBV4-1; cdr3_nt: TGCGCCAGCAGCCAAGCAGGGAGGAACTCCTACGAGCAGTACTTC; cdr3_aa: CASSQAGRNSYEQYF
j_call: TRBJ1-3; d_call: .; clone_size: .; v_call: TRBV18; cdr3_nt: TGTGCCAGCTCACAGACAGAGACTGGAAACACCATATATTTT; cdr3_aa: CASSQTETGNTIYF
j_call: TRBJ1-1; d_call: .; clone_size: .; v_call: TRBV5-8; cdr3_nt: TGTGCCAGCAGCTTGTATGGGGAACACACTGAAGCTTTCTTT; cdr3_aa: CASSLYGEHTEAFF
j_call: TRBJ1-3; d_call: TRBD1; clone_size: .; v_call: TRBV10-3; cdr3_nt: TGTGCCATCAGTGCCGGGACAGGGTTCTCCTCCTCTGGAAACACCATATATTTT; cdr3_aa: CAISAGTGFSSSGNTIYF
j_call: TRBJ2-2; d_call: .; clone_size: .; v_call: TRBV29-1; cdr3_nt: TGCAGCGTCCGGGCCACCGGGGAGCTGTTTTTT; cdr3_aa: CSVRATGELFF
j_call: TRBJ2-7; d_call: TRBD1; clone_size: .; v_call: TRBV6-5; cdr3_nt: TGTGCCACTACCCGGGACAGACCCTACGAGCAGTACTTC; cdr3_aa: CATTRDRPYEQYF
j_call: TRBJ2-1; d_call: TRBD2; clone_size: .; v_call: TRBV6-5; cdr3_nt: TGTGCCAGCAGTTACTCGAGGACTAGATCCTACAATGAGCAGTTCTTC; cdr3_aa: CASSYSRTRSYNEQFF
j_call: TRBJ1-1; d_call: .; clone_size: .; v_call: TRBV6-5; cdr3_nt: TGTGCCAGCAGCTATACTATGAACACTGAAGCTTTCTTT; cdr3_aa: CASSYTMNTEAFF